This T cell receptor (beta chain) was obtained from a study of cytomegalovirus exposure and HLA in healthy donors. Looking at the study overall: Earlier sequencing of some 180 million T cells yielded 90 million to 140 million unique TCR beta sequences.

It was with 60 Vbeta and 13 Jbeta primers that the PCR ran. Profiling relied on immunoSEQ multiplex PCR, and the TCRdb table lists in-frame clones only, not all of them. Among 200,000 to 250,000 clones listed, around 80% were seen once. This clone has a single count. The CDR3 runs to 15 residues. In germline, CDR1 is SGHTA, CDR2 FQGNSA. Trimming took 3 bases from V and 1 from J; bases not matched to a gene: 1. Healthy people donating bone marrow made up the donors. The sample was PBMCs. The chain employs TRBV7-2 and TRBJ2-2; 8 bases map to TRBD2. The sequence came from a woman in her forties in good health and CMV-seropositive. The CDR3 is CASSFSGVNTGELFF. CDR3 nucleotide sequence: TGTGCCAGCAGCTTTAGCGGGGTGAACACCGGGGAGCTGTTTTTT.